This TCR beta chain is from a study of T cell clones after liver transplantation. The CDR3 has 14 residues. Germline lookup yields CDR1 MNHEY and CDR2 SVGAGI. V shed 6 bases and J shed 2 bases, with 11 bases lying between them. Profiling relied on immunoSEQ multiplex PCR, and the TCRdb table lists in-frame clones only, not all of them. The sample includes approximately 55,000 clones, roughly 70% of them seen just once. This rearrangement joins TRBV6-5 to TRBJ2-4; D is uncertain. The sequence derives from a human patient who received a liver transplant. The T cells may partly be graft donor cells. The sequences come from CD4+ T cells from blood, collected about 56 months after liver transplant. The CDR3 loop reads CASSPANTKNIQYF. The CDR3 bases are TGTGCCAGCAGCCCCGCAAATACCAAAAACATTCAGTACTTC.